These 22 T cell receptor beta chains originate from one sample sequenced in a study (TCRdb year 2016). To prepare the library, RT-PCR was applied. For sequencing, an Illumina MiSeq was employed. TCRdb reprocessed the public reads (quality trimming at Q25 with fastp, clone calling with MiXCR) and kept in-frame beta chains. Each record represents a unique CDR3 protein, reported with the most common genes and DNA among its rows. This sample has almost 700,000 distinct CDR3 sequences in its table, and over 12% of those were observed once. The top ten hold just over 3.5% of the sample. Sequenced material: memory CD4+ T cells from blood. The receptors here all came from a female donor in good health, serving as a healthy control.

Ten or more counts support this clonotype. CDR3 nucleotide sequence: TGCAGCGAGCGCAGGGACACTGGTTCCTACGAGCAGTACTTC. Translation gives CSERRDTGSYEQYF. The gene calls are TRBV29-1 and TRBJ2-7; possibly TRBD1 for D (6 bases). Germline-derived CDR1 and CDR2 are SQVTM and ANQGSEA. Trimming took 7 bases from V and 1 from J, leaving 17 bases between them. The CDR3 is made up of 14 amino acids.

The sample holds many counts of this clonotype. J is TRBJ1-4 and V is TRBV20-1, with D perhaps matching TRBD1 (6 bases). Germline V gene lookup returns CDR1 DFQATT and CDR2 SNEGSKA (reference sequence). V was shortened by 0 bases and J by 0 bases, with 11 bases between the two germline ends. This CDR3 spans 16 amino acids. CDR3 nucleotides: TGCAGTGCTAGAGACGCGGGGGCCGCAACTAATGAAAAACTGTTTTTT. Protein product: CSARDAGAATNEKLFF.

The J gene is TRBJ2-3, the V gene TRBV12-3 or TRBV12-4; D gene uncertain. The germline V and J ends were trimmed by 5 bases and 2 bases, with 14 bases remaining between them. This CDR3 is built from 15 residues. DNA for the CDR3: TGTGCCAGCAGTGACGGCCCTTACGACACAGATACGCAGTATTTT. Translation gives CASSDGPYDTDTQYF.

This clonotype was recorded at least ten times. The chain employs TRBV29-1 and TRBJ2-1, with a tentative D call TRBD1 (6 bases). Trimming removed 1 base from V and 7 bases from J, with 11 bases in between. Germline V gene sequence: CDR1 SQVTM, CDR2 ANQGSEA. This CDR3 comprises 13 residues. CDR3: CSVEGQGLNEQFF. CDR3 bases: TGCAGCGTTGAAGGTCAGGGGCTAAATGAGCAGTTCTTC.

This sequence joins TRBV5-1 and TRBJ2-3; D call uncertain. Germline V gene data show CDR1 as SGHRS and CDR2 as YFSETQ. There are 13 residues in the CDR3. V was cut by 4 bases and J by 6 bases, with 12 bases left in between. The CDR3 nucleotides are TGCGCCAGCAGCACCCTGAGGAGTGATACGCAGTATTTT. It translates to CASSTLRSDTQYF. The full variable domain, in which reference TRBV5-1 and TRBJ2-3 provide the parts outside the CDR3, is KAGVTQTPRYLIKTRGQQVTLSCSPISGHRSVSWYQQTPGQGLQFLFEYFSETQRNKGNFPGRFSGRQFSNSRSEMNVSTLELGDSALYLCASSTLRSDTQYFGPGTRLTVL.

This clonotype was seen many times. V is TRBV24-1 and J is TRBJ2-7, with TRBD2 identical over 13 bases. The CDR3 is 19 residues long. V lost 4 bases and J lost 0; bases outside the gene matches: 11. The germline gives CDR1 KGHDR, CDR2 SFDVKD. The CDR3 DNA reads TGTGCCACCAGTGACTCAAGGACTAGCGGGGGACCAAGCTCCTACGAGCAGTACTTC. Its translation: CATSDSRTSGGPSSYEQYF.

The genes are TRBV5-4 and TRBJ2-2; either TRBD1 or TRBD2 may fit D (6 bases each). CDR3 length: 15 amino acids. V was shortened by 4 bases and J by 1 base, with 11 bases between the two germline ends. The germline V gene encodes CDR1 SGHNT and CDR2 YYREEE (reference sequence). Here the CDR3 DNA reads TGTGCCAGCAGCCCCGGGGGCAGGAACACCGGGGAGCTGTTTTTT. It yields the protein CASSPGGRNTGELFF.

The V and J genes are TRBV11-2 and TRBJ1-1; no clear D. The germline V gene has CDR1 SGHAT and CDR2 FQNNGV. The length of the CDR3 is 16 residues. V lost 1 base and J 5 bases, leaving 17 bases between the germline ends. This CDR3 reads CASSLVFGGYGTEAFF. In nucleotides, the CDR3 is TGTGCCAGCAGCTTAGTATTTGGCGGGTATGGGACTGAAGCTTTCTTT.

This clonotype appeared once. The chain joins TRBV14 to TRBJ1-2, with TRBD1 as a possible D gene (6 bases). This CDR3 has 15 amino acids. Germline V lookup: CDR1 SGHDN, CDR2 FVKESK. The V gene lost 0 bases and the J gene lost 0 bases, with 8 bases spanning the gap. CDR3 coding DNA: TGTGCCAGCAGCCAAGATACAGGGTCTAACTATGGCTACACCTTC. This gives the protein CASSQDTGSNYGYTF.

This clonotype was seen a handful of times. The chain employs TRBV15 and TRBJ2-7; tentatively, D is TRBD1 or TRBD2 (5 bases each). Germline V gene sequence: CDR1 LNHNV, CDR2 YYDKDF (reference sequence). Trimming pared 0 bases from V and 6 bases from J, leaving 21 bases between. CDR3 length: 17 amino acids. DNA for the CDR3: TGTGCCACCAGCAGAGAGCCTTCGGGACGAAACCGGGGCGAGCAGTACTTC. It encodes CATSREPSGRNRGEQYF.

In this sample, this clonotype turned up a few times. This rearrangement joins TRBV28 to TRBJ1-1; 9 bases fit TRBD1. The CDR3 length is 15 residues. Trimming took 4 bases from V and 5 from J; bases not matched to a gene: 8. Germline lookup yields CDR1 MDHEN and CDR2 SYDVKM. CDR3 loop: CASSSLNRGQTEAFF. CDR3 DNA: TGTGCCAGCAGTTCATTAAACAGGGGGCAGACTGAAGCTTTCTTT.

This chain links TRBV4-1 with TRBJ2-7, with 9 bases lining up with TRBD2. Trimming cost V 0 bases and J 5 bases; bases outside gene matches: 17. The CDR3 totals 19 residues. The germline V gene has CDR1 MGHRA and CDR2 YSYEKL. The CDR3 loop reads CASSQERTRGAGGYDEQYF. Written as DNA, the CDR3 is TGCGCCAGCAGCCAAGAGCGCACGAGGGGCGCGGGAGGGTACGACGAGCAGTACTTC.

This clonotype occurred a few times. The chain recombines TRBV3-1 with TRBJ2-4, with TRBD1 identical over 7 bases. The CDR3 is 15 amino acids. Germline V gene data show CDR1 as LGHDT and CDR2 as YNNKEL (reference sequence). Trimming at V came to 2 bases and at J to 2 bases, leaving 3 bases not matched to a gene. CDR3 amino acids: CASSQTGDPKNIQYF. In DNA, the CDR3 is TGTGCCAGCAGCCAAACAGGGGACCCCAAAAACATTCAGTACTTC.

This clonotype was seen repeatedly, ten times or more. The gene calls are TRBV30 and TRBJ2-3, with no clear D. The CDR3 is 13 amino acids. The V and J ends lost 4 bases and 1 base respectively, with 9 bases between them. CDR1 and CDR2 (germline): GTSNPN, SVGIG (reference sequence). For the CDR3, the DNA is TGTGCCTGGACATTTGATGGCACAGATACGCAGTATTTT. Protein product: CAWTFDGTDTQYF.

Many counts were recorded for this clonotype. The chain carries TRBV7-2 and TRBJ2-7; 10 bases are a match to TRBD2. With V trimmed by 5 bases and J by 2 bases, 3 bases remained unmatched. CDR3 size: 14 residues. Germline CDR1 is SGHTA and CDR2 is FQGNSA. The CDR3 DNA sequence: TGTGCCAGCAGCGTGGGACTAGCGCCCTACGAGCAGTACTTC. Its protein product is CASSVGLAPYEQYF.

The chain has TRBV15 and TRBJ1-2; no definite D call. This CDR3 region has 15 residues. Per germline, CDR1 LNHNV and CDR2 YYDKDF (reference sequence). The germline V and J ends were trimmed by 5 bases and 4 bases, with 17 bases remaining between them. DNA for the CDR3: TGTGCCACCAGCTTCGAGGTGGGGAGTAGCTATGGCTACACCTTC. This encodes CATSFEVGSSYGYTF.

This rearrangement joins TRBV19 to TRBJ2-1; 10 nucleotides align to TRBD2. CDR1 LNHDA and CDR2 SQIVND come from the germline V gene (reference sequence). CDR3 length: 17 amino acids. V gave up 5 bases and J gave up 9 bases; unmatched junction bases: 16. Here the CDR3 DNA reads TGTGCCAGTAGTCCCCCCCTTTCGGCTAGCGGGGGTGGTGAGCAGTTCTTC. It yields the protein CASSPPLSASGGGEQFF.

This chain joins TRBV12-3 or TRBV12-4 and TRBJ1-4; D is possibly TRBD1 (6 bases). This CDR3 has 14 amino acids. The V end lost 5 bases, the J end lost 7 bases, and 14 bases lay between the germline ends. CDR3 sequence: CASSRNHRAEKLFF. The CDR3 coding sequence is TGTGCCAGCAGTCGAAATCACAGGGCTGAAAAACTGTTTTTT.

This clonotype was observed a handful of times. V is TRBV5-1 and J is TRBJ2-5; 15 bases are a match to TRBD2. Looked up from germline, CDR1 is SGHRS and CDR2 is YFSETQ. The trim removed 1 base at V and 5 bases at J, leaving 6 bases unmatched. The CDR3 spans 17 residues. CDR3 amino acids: CASSLYGTSGRMETQYF. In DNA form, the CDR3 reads TGCGCCAGCAGCTTGTATGGGACTAGCGGGAGGATGGAGACCCAGTACTTC.

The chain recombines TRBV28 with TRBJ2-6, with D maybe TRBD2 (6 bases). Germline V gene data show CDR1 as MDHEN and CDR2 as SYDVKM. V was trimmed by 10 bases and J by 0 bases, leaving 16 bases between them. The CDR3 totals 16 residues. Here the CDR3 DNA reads TGTGCCACCCTTCGACGCGGGGACTCTGGGGCCAACGTCCTGACTTTC. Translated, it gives CATLRRGDSGANVLTF.

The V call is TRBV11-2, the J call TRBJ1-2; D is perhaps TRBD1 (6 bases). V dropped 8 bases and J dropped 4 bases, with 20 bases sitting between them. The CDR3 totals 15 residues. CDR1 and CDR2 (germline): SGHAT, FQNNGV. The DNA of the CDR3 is TGTGCCAGCCTAAAAATGGGGGCAGGGCCCTATGGCTACACCTTC. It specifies CASLKMGAGPYGYTF.

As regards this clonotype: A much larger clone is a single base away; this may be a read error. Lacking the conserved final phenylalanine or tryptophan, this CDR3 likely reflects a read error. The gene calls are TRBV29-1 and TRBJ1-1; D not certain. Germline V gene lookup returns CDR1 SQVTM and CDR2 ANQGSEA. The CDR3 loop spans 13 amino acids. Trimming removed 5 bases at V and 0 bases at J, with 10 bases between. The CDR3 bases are TGCAGCGTTTTCGGGGTTCTGAACACTGAAGCTTTCTCT. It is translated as CSVFGVLNTEAFS.